This T cell receptor (beta chain) is from a study of cytomegalovirus exposure and HLA in healthy donors. General study results and limits: An Asian-associated ancestry cluster reportedly showed fewer N-insertions than the roughly 700-donor mean in a later analysis.

The CDR3 is 17 amino acids. Germline V gene sequence: CDR1 LNHNV, CDR2 YYDKDF (reference sequence). The V segment lost 3 bases and the J segment 3 bases; nucleotides outside the gene matches: 8. Every donor was a healthy person donating bone marrow. As regards this clone: What it binds is not known.

A multiplex PCR was run with 60 Vbeta primers and 13 Jbeta primers. Some clones are missing from TCRdb's copy, which holds only in-frame ones; the method was immunoSEQ multiplex PCR. This table lists 120,000 to 150,000 clones. The chain recombines TRBV15 with TRBJ2-6, with TRBD1 matching over 7 bases. Sequencing was done on a sample of PBMCs. This TCR came from a woman younger than 30 in good health and CMV-seronegative. CDR3 sequence: CATSSLGQYVGANVLTF. The CDR3 bases are TGTGCCACCAGCAGTCTGGGACAGTACGTTGGGGCCAACGTCCTGACTTTC.